This passage covers 22 T cell receptor beta chains from one sample sequenced in a study of cytomegalovirus exposure and HLA in healthy donors. PCR amplification relied on 60 Vbeta primers (plus 13 Jbeta primers). Measured with immunoSEQ multiplex PCR; TCRdb has only the in-frame clones, and not every one. The table has around 180,000 clones, 84% seen once. Sequencing was carried out using PBMCs. The source of these receptors is a girl aged 5 to 17 in good health and CMV-seropositive.

The V call is TRBV10-3, the J call TRBJ1-1; 7 bases map to TRBD1. Germline CDR1 is ENHRY and CDR2 is SYGVKD. The CDR3 is 14 residues long. V dropped 3 bases and J dropped 5; count of bases not matched to a gene: 6. Here the CDR3 reads CAISDDRERTEAFF. CDR3 coding DNA: TGTGCCATCAGTGATGACAGGGAGCGGACTGAAGCTTTCTTT.

This chain connects TRBV5-1 to TRBJ1-6; no reliable D call. V was pared by 0 bases and J by 9 bases, with 13 bases between. CDR3 length: 15 residues. Per germline, CDR1 SGHRS and CDR2 YFSETQ. The CDR3 region has the DNA TGCGCCAGCAGCTTGGCATTAGCGGGGTTTTCACCCCTCCACTTT. Translating it yields CASSLALAGFSPLHF.

The rearrangement links TRBV27 to TRBJ1-1, with D unclear. In germline, CDR1 is MNHEY, CDR2 SMNVEV (reference sequence). This CDR3 comprises 13 residues. Trimming removed 2 bases at V and 3 bases at J, with 7 bases between. The CDR3 region is CASSLHKYTEAFF. CDR3 coding DNA: TGTGCCAGCAGTTTACACAAGTACACTGAAGCTTTCTTT.

This chain uses TRBV14 with TRBJ1-3; no definite D call. With 6 bases removed from V and 4 bases from J, the gap between germline ends came to 13 bases. The CDR3 is 14 amino acids. Germline CDR1 is SGHDN and CDR2 is FVKESK. CDR3 protein: CASSQRVLGNTIYF. Written as DNA, the CDR3 is TGTGCCAGCAGTCAACGCGTTTTAGGAAACACCATATATTTT. The entire variable domain, with the rest obtained from reference TRBV14 and TRBJ1-3, is as follows: EAGVTQFPSHSVIEKGQTVTLRCDPISGHDNLYWYRRVMGKEIKFLLHFVKESKQDESGMPNNRFLAERTGGTYSTLKVQPAELEDSGVYFCASSQRVLGNTIYFGEGSWLTVV.

The chain combines TRBV28 with TRBJ2-2, with 8 bases identical to TRBD1. The CDR3 spans 15 residues. Germline CDR1 reads MDHEN; CDR2 reads SYDVKM. The trim removed 2 bases at V and 6 bases at J, leaving 5 bases unmatched. The CDR3, as DNA: TGTGCCAGCAGTTTACTAGGACAGGGCTCCGGGGAGCTGTTTTTT. As protein: CASSLLGQGSGELFF.

J is TRBJ1-2 and V is TRBV28; 7 bases are shared with TRBD1. The CDR3 extends over 14 amino acids. Germline assignment: CDR1 MDHEN and CDR2 SYDVKM. Trimming took 7 bases from V and 6 from J; bases not matched to a gene: 11. As DNA, the CDR3 is TGTGCCAGCACCCGACCCCCGACAGGGAATGGCTACACCTTC. Amino acids: CASTRPPTGNGYTF.

The chain joins TRBV6-6 to TRBJ1-4; 7 nucleotides line up with TRBD1. This CDR3 region has 14 residues. The V segment lost 6 bases and the J segment 3 bases; nucleotides outside the gene matches: 4. Looked up from germline, CDR1 is MNHNY and CDR2 is SVGAGI (reference sequence). The CDR3 loop reads CASRRQGANEKLFF. As DNA, the CDR3 is TGTGCCAGCAGGAGGCAGGGGGCTAATGAAAAACTGTTTTTT.

In this sample, this clone turned up a few times. The genes are TRBV2 and TRBJ2-3; 7 positions match TRBD1. CDR3 length: 15 residues. From germline, CDR1 is SNHLY and CDR2 FYNNEI. V trimming: 1 base; J trimming: 1 base; junction bases outside the gene matches: 2. The chain's CDR3 is CASSEVGQRTDTQYF. The DNA for the CDR3 is TGTGCCAGCAGTGAAGTGGGACAGCGCACAGATACGCAGTATTTT.

CDR3 sequence: CASSKPTGGNTGELFF. The DNA for the CDR3 is TGTGCCAGTAGTAAGCCGACAGGGGGGAACACCGGGGAGCTGTTTTTT. The genes are TRBV19 and TRBJ2-2, with 9 bases identical to TRBD1. The length of the CDR3 is 16 residues. Germline CDR1 is LNHDA and CDR2 is SQIVND (reference sequence). V lost 4 bases, J lost 1 base, and 4 bases stayed unmatched.

The V call is TRBV5-1, the J call TRBJ2-6; tentatively, D is TRBD1 (6 bases). Trimming cost V 7 bases and J 0 bases, with 8 bases left between them. Germline V gene sequence: CDR1 SGHRS, CDR2 YFSETQ. The CDR3 runs 14 residues. The CDR3 DNA reads TGCGCCAGCCTGGACAGCTCTGGGGCCAACGTCCTGACTTTC. Amino acid sequence: CASLDSSGANVLTF. Drawing the rest from reference TRBV5-1 and TRBJ2-6, the complete variable domain is KAGVTQTPRYLIKTRGQQVTLSCSPISGHRSVSWYQQTPGQGLQFLFEYFSETQRNKGNFPGRFSGRQFSNSRSEMNVSTLELGDSALYLCASLDSSGANVLTFGAGSRLTVL.

This clone appeared once. The V call is TRBV6-5, the J call TRBJ1-1; TRBD1 might be the D (6 bases). The CDR3 spans 14 residues. CDR1 and CDR2 (germline): MNHEY, SVGAGI. V was shortened by 8 bases and J by 0 bases, with 13 bases between the two germline ends. This CDR3 reads CASRQANLNTEAFF. CDR3 DNA sequence: TGTGCCAGCCGACAGGCCAATCTGAACACTGAAGCTTTCTTT.

The chain employs TRBV2 and TRBJ1-3; D gene uncertain. The germline V gene has CDR1 SNHLY and CDR2 FYNNEI. This CDR3 has 12 residues. V lost 5 bases and J lost 8, with 10 bases in between. DNA for the CDR3: TGTGCCAGCAGTATCAAGCGAGACACCATATATTTT. It yields the protein CASSIKRDTIYF.

Concerning this clone itself: Within the sample, other DNA sequences also encode this same CDR3. The gene calls are TRBV7-9 and TRBJ1-5, with D unresolved. Per germline, CDR1 SEHNR and CDR2 FQNEAQ (reference sequence). CDR3 size: 13 residues. With 5 bases removed from V and 0 bases from J, the gap between germline ends came to 5 bases. CDR3 DNA sequence: TGTGCCAGCAGCCAGGATAGCAATCAGCCCCAGCATTTT. This encodes CASSQDSNQPQHF.

The gene calls are TRBV5-1 and TRBJ2-1; TRBD1 matches 12 bases. Looked up from germline, CDR1 is SGHRS and CDR2 is YFSETQ. With V trimmed by 4 bases and J by 0 bases, 5 bases remained unmatched. The CDR3 is 17 amino acids. CDR3 sequence (DNA): TGCGCCAGCAGCAGGGACAGGGGGCCGAGCTCCTACAATGAGCAGTTCTTC. As protein: CASSRDRGPSSYNEQFF.

Comment on this clone: One end of the junction is discordant with germline, which a read error may explain. The rearrangement uses TRBV5-1 and TRBJ2-5, with D perhaps matching TRBD1 (6 bases). Germline CDR1 is SGHRS and CDR2 is YFSETQ. The CDR3 has 18 amino acids. The CDR3 here is CASSLEPSGHPLQGTQYF. For the CDR3, the DNA is TGCGCCAGCAGCTTGGAACCGTCGGGACACCCGTTACAAGGGACCCAGTACTTC.

The V call is TRBV7-6, the J call TRBJ1-1, with 11 bases aligning to TRBD1. V shed 1 base, J shed 2 bases, and the junction held 9 bases outside the gene matches. Germline V lookup: CDR1 SGHVS, CDR2 FNYEAQ. The CDR3 loop spans 18 amino acids. CDR3 residues: CASSLVPGQGASNTEAFF. As DNA, the CDR3 is TGTGCCAGCAGCTTAGTCCCCGGACAGGGGGCCAGCAACACTGAAGCTTTCTTT.

V is TRBV27 and J is TRBJ2-3; TRBD2 aligns across 9 bases. The CDR3 consists of 17 residues. V gave up 5 bases and J gave up 4 bases; unmatched junction bases: 13. The germline V gene has CDR1 MNHEY and CDR2 SMNVEV (reference sequence). This chain's CDR3 is CASSPAELRGGPDTQYF. The CDR3 coding sequence is TGTGCCAGCAGTCCAGCAGAGTTGCGGGGGGGGCCAGATACGCAGTATTTT.

V and J are TRBV4-1 and TRBJ2-1, with 14 bases aligning to TRBD2. Germline CDR1 is MGHRA and CDR2 is YSYEKL. Trimming cost V 2 bases and J 2 bases; bases outside gene matches: 11. This CDR3 contains 20 residues. CDR3 sequence reads: CASSQRPGLAGDNTYNEQFF. CDR3 nucleotides: TGCGCCAGCAGCCAACGCCCGGGACTAGCGGGGGACAATACCTACAATGAGCAGTTCTTC.

V usage is TRBV6-1 and J usage is TRBJ2-3; 7 nucleotides match TRBD2. The J segment lost 4 bases and the V segment lost 5 bases, leaving 6 bases of the junction unmatched. The germline V gene has CDR1 MNHNS and CDR2 SASEGT. The CDR3 runs 14 residues. CDR3 nucleotide sequence: TGTGCCAGCAGTCCGGGGGGACCCCCAGATACGCAGTATTTT. This encodes CASSPGGPPDTQYF.

The V gene is TRBV7-9, the J gene TRBJ1-1, with D possibly matching TRBD1 (5 bases). CDR1 is SEHNR, CDR2 FQNEAQ, per germline (reference sequence). The V end was cut by 7 bases, the J end by 3 bases, with 12 bases between. There are 13 residues in the CDR3. The CDR3 DNA sequence: TGTGCCAGCATCGACAAGGGGTACACTGAAGCTTTCTTT. Its translation is CASIDKGYTEAFF.

The genes are TRBV5-8 and TRBJ2-1; 7 bases align to TRBD1. This CDR3 is 15 amino acids long. The germline V gene has CDR1 SGHTS and CDR2 YDEGEE. The J segment lost 4 bases and the V segment lost 2 bases, leaving 6 bases of the junction unmatched. CDR3 sequence (DNA): TGTGCCAGCAGCTTTGAGGGACAGAATTACAATGAGCAGTTCTTC. Translating it yields CASSFEGQNYNEQFF.

The chain links TRBV25-1 to TRBJ1-1, with D tentatively TRBD1 (6 bases). Looked up from germline, CDR1 is MGHDK and CDR2 is SYGVNS. Trimming cost V 4 bases and J 4 bases, with 13 bases left between them. CDR3 length equals 14 residues. This chain's CDR3 is CASSAYRDVTEAFF. The CDR3 nucleotides are TGTGCCAGCAGTGCCTACAGGGACGTCACTGAAGCTTTCTTT.